One and the same sample provided the 23 T cell receptor beta chains below, sequenced in a study of blood T cell repertoires in COVID-19 (dated by TCRdb to the early 2020s). Receptor amplification or capture employed the immunoSEQ multiplex PCR assay. TCRdb stores this immuneACCESS table with in-frame sequences only. Part of the clones is absent; in the studies checked, under half of the shortfall reflects unresolved V genes, and no reason is known for the rest. Here the sample has about 250,000 clones; roughly 85% occur a single time. Approximately 9.6% of the sample is held by the ten biggest clonotypes. Sequencing was performed on PBMCs or T cells enriched from blood (not recorded which). The receptors stem from a woman aged 45-65 years with acute COVID-19.

The chain has TRBV11-2 and TRBJ1-3; D is perhaps TRBD1 (5 bases). The CDR3 is made up of 15 amino acids. Trimming shortened V by 5 bases and J by 0 bases, and 11 bases separated the two germline ends. CDR1 and CDR2 from the germline V gene are SGHAT and FQNNGV. The CDR3 is CASSIQGLSGNTIYF. DNA for the CDR3: TGTGCCAGCAGCATCCAGGGACTCTCTGGAAACACCATATATTTT. Variable domain in full (rest from reference TRBV11-2 and TRBJ1-3): EAGVAQSPRYKIIEKRQSVAFWCNPISGHATLYWYQQILGQGPKLLIQFQNNGVVDDSQLPKDRFSAERLKGVDSTLKIQPAKLEDSAVYLCASSIQGLSGNTIYFGEGSWLTVV.

This sequence joins TRBV19 and TRBJ2-1, with TRBD2 matching over 13 bases. Germline assignment: CDR1 LNHDA and CDR2 SQIVND (reference sequence). The V segment lost 6 bases and the J segment 6 bases; nucleotides outside the gene matches: 2. CDR3 length: 14 residues. CDR3 region: CASRGTSGTNEQFF. The CDR3 bases are TGTGCCAGTAGGGGGACTAGCGGGACCAATGAGCAGTTCTTC.

V usage is TRBV7-9 and J usage is TRBJ1-4; 8 bases align to TRBD1. This CDR3 has 11 amino acids. Germline lookup yields CDR1 SEHNR and CDR2 FQNEAQ (reference sequence). Germline trimming cut 6 bases from V and 12 bases from J; bases unmatched to any gene: 3. The CDR3 sequence is CASRKQGELFF. CDR3 coding DNA: TGTGCCAGCAGGAAACAGGGGGAACTGTTTTTT.

This clone was seen more than once but under ten times. The chain recombines TRBV6-5 with TRBJ1-5, with D unclear. The CDR3 is 15 residues long. V was pared by 7 bases and J by 3 bases, with 16 bases between. The germline V gene has CDR1 MNHEY and CDR2 SVGAGI. CDR3 nucleotides: TGTGCCAGCACCGTGCCTCGGGGTCTCAATCAGCCCCAGCATTTT. Its translation is CASTVPRGLNQPQHF.

V is TRBV7-2 and J is TRBJ2-7, with a weak D call TRBD1 (6 bases). Germline V gives CDR1 SGHTA, CDR2 FQGNSA. Between the trimmed V and J ends, which lost 5 bases and 4 bases, there was a span of 9 bases. There are 12 residues in the CDR3. CDR3 bases: TGTGCCAGCAGCCGTCAGGGGTACGAGCAGTACTTC. Translation gives CASSRQGYEQYF.

The chain employs TRBV19 and TRBJ2-3; D is possibly TRBD1 (6 bases). Per the germline V gene, CDR1 is LNHDA and CDR2 is SQIVND (reference sequence). The CDR3 consists of 14 residues. Trimming cost V 0 bases and J 7 bases, with 11 bases left between them. The CDR3: CASSIDRDRNTQYF. CDR3 in DNA: TGTGCCAGTAGTATAGATCGAGACAGGAATACGCAGTATTTT.

The chain links TRBV6-6 to TRBJ1-2, with TRBD1 matching 8 bases. Germline V CDR1 and CDR2: MNHNY, SVGAGI (reference sequence). The V segment lost 10 bases and the J segment 5 bases; nucleotides outside the gene matches: 9. CDR3 length: 13 amino acids. This CDR3 is CATLPRGLYGYTF. CDR3 sequence (DNA): TGTGCCACCCTTCCCAGGGGGCTGTATGGCTACACCTTC.

The chain combines TRBV12-3 or TRBV12-4 with TRBJ2-7; D not resolved. Trimming took 10 bases from V and 6 from J, leaving 19 bases between them. The CDR3 loop spans 13 amino acids. CDR3 nucleotides: TGTGCCACCAGCCCAAGTATTCAGGTCGAGCAGTACTTC. Residues: CATSPSIQVEQYF.

This clone was recorded a few times. The rearrangement uses TRBV2 and TRBJ1-1; 7 positions agree with TRBD1. After removal of 4 bases from V and 5 bases from J, the junction contained 7 bases not matched to a gene. Germline assignment: CDR1 SNHLY and CDR2 FYNNEI. The CDR3 runs 14 residues. CDR3 bases: TGTGCCAGCAGTGTTGGAACAGGGGTGACTGAAGCTTTCTTT. This gives the protein CASSVGTGVTEAFF.

V and J are TRBV13 and TRBJ1-2; TRBD1 agrees at 10 bases. The germline V gene has CDR1 PRHDT and CDR2 FYEKMQ (reference sequence). This CDR3 is built from 14 residues. The trim removed 8 bases at V and 8 bases at J, leaving 11 bases unmatched. The CDR3 here is CASLRQGALLGYTF. CDR3 nucleotides: TGTGCCAGCTTAAGACAGGGGGCATTGTTGGGCTACACCTTC.

Comments on this clone: Other DNA sequences in this specimen translate into the identical CDR3. This chain links TRBV9 with TRBJ1-5; TRBD1 matches 9 bases. The J segment lost 3 bases and the V segment lost 2 bases, leaving 3 bases of the junction unmatched. From germline, CDR1 is SGDLS and CDR2 YYNGEE. The CDR3 runs 15 residues. The CDR3 sequence is CASSVGQGPNQPQHF. The CDR3 DNA follows: TGTGCCAGCAGCGTCGGACAGGGGCCCAATCAGCCCCAGCATTTT.

This clone was seen more than once but under ten times. CDR3 DNA sequence: TGTGCCAGTAGTCCCCGGACGGACCCGAGGGAACTGTTTTTT. Translated, it gives CASSPRTDPRELFF. The chain is built from TRBV19 and TRBJ1-4; D is undetermined. Germline assignment: CDR1 LNHDA and CDR2 SQIVND (reference sequence). V was cut by 5 bases and J by 12 bases, with 19 bases left in between. The CDR3 consists of 14 residues.

The chain has TRBV7-9 and TRBJ1-1; 7 bases align to TRBD1. CDR3 size: 15 residues. CDR1 SEHNR and CDR2 FQNEAQ come from the germline V gene (reference sequence). V was pared by 4 bases and J by 1 base, with 6 bases of the junction left unmatched. As DNA, the CDR3 is TGTGCCAGCAGCTGGAGGACAGGAGGGAACACTGAAGCTTTCTTT. Encoded protein: CASSWRTGGNTEAFF. The variable domain in full, completed from reference TRBV7-9 and TRBJ1-1, reads DTGVSQNPRHKITKRGQNVTFRCDPISEHNRLYWYRQTLGQGPEFLTYFQNEAQLEKSRLLSDRFSAERPKGSFSTLEIQRTEQGDSAMYLCASSWRTGGNTEAFFGQGTRLTVV.

The chain links TRBV24-1 to TRBJ1-2; 9 nucleotides line up with TRBD1. The junction had 12 bases not matched to a gene; V was cut back by 6 bases and J by 8 bases. The CDR3 extends over 15 amino acids. Germline lookup yields CDR1 KGHDR and CDR2 SFDVKD. The CDR3, as DNA: TGTGCCACCAGTCCCTCGGGACAGGGAAGAGGAGGCTACACCTTC. Residues: CATSPSGQGRGGYTF.

V is TRBV28 and J is TRBJ2-7, with D unclear. Germline V gene sequence: CDR1 MDHEN, CDR2 SYDVKM. The CDR3 sequence is 11 residues long. With 10 bases removed from V and 2 bases from J, the gap between germline ends came to 9 bases. The CDR3 DNA is TGTGCCACCCACTCCACCTACGAGCAGTACTTC. It is translated as CATHSTYEQYF.

This clone was seen a handful of times. J is TRBJ1-1 and V is TRBV29-1, with D possibly matching TRBD1 (5 bases). This CDR3 has 14 residues. Germline V CDR1 and CDR2: SQVTM, ANQGSEA. V lost 4 bases and J 1 base, leaving 13 bases between the germline ends. CDR3 loop: CSVGAQGRNTEAFF. CDR3 coding DNA: TGCAGCGTTGGAGCCCAGGGTAGGAACACTGAAGCTTTCTTT.

J is TRBJ2-5 and V is TRBV13, with 7 positions matching TRBD1. Germline-derived CDR1 and CDR2 are PRHDT and FYEKMQ (reference sequence). The CDR3 consists of 14 residues. J gave up 4 bases and V 5 bases, and 7 bases lay outside the gene matches. CDR3 bases: TGTGCCAGCAGCCCTACAGGGGCCGCAGAGACCCAGTACTTC. It specifies CASSPTGAAETQYF.

The chain is built from TRBV19 and TRBJ2-2; 8 positions agree with TRBD1. Trimming cost V 5 bases and J 7 bases; bases outside gene matches: 9. The CDR3 consists of 15 residues. The germline gives CDR1 LNHDA, CDR2 SQIVND (reference sequence). CDR3 sequence reads: CASSSLDRAYGELFF. For the CDR3, the DNA is TGTGCCAGTAGTTCACTGGACAGGGCATACGGGGAGCTGTTTTTT.

The V and J genes are TRBV19 and TRBJ1-5; D gene ambiguous. The CDR3 has 18 residues. Germline lookup yields CDR1 LNHDA and CDR2 SQIVND (reference sequence). Between the trimmed V and J ends, which lost 0 bases and 0 bases, there was a span of 15 bases. The CDR3 here is CASSIDDTVGYSNQPQHF. The CDR3 coding sequence is TGTGCCAGTAGTATAGATGACACTGTCGGTTATAGCAATCAGCCCCAGCATTTT.

J is TRBJ1-1 and V is TRBV18; 7 nucleotides agree with TRBD1. Trimming removed 3 bases from V and 4 bases from J; junction bases left unmatched: 5. There are 14 residues in the CDR3. The germline CDR1 and CDR2 sequences are KGHSH and LQKENI. The CDR3 is CASSPYRGATEAFF. CDR3 coding DNA: TGTGCCAGCTCACCCTACAGGGGCGCCACTGAAGCTTTCTTT.

V usage is TRBV28 and J usage is TRBJ1-5; possibly TRBD1 for D (6 bases). The CDR3 extends over 21 amino acids. V was cut by 8 bases and J by 5 bases, with 37 bases left in between. Germline V gene lookup returns CDR1 MDHEN and CDR2 SYDVKM. CDR3 nucleotide sequence: TGTGCCAGCTTAGATAGGGACCTAGAGGGGGTGTCGGTATACTTACATCAGCCCCAGCATTTT. Translating gives CASLDRDLEGVSVYLHQPQHF.

The chain links TRBV6-1 to TRBJ1-6, with TRBD1 matching 8 bases. The V and J ends lost 1 base and 7 bases, in that order; junction bases with no gene match: 3. The CDR3 runs 15 residues. From germline, CDR1 is MNHNS and CDR2 SASEGT. CDR3 DNA: TGTGCCAGCAGTGAAGGTCAGGGGGCGAATTCACCCCTCCACTTT. Translating it yields CASSEGQGANSPLHF.

The chain employs TRBV29-1 and TRBJ2-3; D call uncertain. V lost 2 bases and J lost 6, with 6 bases in between. CDR1 is SQVTM, CDR2 ANQGSEA, per germline. The CDR3 runs 11 residues. Here the CDR3 DNA reads TGCAGCGTTGAATGGGCGGATACGCAGTATTTT. This gives the protein CSVEWADTQYF.